One sample yielded the 5 T cell receptor beta chains listed below, sequenced in a study of cytomegalovirus exposure and HLA in healthy donors. In the PCR, 60 Vbeta and 13 Jbeta primers were used. Generated by immunoSEQ multiplex PCR, the TCRdb table keeps only in-frame clones and is missing some. The sample consists of 150,000 to 200,000 clones, about 83% of them appearing once. Sequencing was carried out using PBMCs. These TCRs come from a girl aged 10 to 17 in good health and CMV-seropositive.

The chain joins TRBV2 to TRBJ2-5, with 11 bases aligning to TRBD2. The length of the CDR3 is 15 residues. Trimming removed 6 bases from V and 7 bases from J; junction bases left unmatched: 10. Germline loops: CDR1 SNHLY, CDR2 FYNNEI. The CDR3 DNA reads TGTGCCAGCAGAGGGGCTAGCGGGGGGAGGGGGACCCAGTACTTC. Amino acids: CASRGASGGRGTQYF. The full variable domain, its missing parts supplied by reference TRBV2 and TRBJ2-5, is EPEVTQTPSHQVTQMGQEVILRCVPISNHLYFYWYRQILGQKVEFLVSFYNNEISEKSEIFDDQFSVERPDGSNFTLKIRSTKLEDSAMYFCASRGASGGRGTQYFGPGTRLLVL.

The chain couples TRBV14 to TRBJ2-7, with TRBD1 identical over 7 bases. The junction had 9 bases not matched to a gene; V was cut back by 4 bases and J by 6 bases. CDR1 is SGHDN and CDR2 is FVKESK in the germline V gene. CDR3 length: 14 residues. CDR3 DNA sequence: TGTGCCAGCAGCCCGAGTCACAGGGGTCGCGAGCAGTACTTC. This translates into CASSPSHRGREQYF. The full variable domain, with the rest looked up from reference TRBV14 and TRBJ2-7, is EAGVTQFPSHSVIEKGQTVTLRCDPISGHDNLYWYRRVMGKEIKFLLHFVKESKQDESGMPNNRFLAERTGGTYSTLKVQPAELEDSGVYFCASSPSHRGREQYFGPGTRLTVT.

The chain has TRBV9 and TRBJ1-2; D may be TRBD1 (5 bases). This CDR3 has 15 residues. V was clipped by 3 bases and J by 4 bases, with 16 bases between them. The germline CDR1 and CDR2 sequences are SGDLS and YYNGEE. CDR3 DNA sequence: TGTGCCAGCAGCGCCCTCCCGGACGGGGGCTATGGCTACACCTTC. Its translation is CASSALPDGGYGYTF.

The chain employs TRBV11-2 and TRBJ1-3; D unclear. The CDR3 is 14 amino acids. V gave up 1 base and J gave up 0 bases, with 4 bases separating them. Germline CDR1 is SGHAT and CDR2 is FQNNGV. The CDR3 DNA sequence: TGTGCCAGCAGCTTAGCAGGCTCTGGAAACACCATATATTTT. This gives the protein CASSLAGSGNTIYF.

J is TRBJ2-7 and V is TRBV6-5; 7 nucleotides line up with TRBD1. V dropped 0 bases and J dropped 0; count of bases not matched to a gene: 2. The germline CDR1 and CDR2 sequences are MNHEY and SVGAGI. The CDR3 extends over 15 amino acids. The CDR3, as DNA: TGTGCCAGCAGTTACTCGGGACAGAGCTCCTACGAGCAGTACTTC. Its translation is CASSYSGQSSYEQYF.